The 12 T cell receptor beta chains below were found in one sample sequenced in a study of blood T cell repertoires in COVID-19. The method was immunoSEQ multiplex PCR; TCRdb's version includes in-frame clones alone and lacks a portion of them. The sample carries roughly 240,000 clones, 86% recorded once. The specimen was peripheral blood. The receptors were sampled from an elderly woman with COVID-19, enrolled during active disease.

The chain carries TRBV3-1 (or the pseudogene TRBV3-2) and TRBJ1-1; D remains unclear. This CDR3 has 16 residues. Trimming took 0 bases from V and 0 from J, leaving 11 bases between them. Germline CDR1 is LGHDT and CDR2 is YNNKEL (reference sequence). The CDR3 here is CASSQDRGELNTEAFF. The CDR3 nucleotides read TGTGCCAGCAGCCAAGATAGAGGCGAATTGAACACTGAAGCTTTCTTT.

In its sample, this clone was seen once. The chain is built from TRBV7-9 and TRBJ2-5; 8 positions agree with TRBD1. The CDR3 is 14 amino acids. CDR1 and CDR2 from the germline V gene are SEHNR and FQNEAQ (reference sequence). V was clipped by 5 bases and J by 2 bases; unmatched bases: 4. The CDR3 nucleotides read TGTGCCAGCAGCCTAAACAGGGGGCAAGAGACCCAGTACTTC. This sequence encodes CASSLNRGQETQYF.

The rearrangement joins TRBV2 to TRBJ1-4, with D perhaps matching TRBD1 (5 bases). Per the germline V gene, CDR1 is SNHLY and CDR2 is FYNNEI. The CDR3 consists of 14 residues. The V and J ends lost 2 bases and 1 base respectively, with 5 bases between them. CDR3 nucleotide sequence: TGTGCCAGCAGTGAAAGGGGAACTAATGAAAAACTGTTTTTT. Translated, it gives CASSERGTNEKLFF.

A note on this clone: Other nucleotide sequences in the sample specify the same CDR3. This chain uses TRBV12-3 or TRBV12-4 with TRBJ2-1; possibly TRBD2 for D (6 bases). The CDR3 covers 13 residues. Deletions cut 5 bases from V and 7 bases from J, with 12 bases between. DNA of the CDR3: TGTGCCAGCAGTGGAGGGACGGGTAATGAGCAGTTCTTC. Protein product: CASSGGTGNEQFF.

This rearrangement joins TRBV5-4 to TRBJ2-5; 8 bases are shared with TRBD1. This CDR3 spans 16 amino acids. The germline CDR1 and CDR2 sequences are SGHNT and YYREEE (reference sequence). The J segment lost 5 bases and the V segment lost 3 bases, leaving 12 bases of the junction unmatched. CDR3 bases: TGTGCCAGCAGCTCGGTGTCTACGACAGGGGAGGAGACCCAGTACTTC. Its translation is CASSSVSTTGEETQYF.

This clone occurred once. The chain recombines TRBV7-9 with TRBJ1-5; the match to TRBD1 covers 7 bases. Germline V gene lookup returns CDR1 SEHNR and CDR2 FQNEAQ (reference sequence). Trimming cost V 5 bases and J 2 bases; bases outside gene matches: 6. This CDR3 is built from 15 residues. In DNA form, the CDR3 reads TGTGCCAGCAGCAGACAGGGTTTCGGCAATCAGCCCCAGCATTTT. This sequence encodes CASSRQGFGNQPQHF.

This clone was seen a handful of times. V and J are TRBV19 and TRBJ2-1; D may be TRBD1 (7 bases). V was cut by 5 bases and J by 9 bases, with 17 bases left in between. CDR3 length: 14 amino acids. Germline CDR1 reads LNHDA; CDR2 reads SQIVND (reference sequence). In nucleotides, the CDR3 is TGTGCCAGTAGTTTGCGGGACAGCCTTAGTGAGCAGTTCTTC. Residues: CASSLRDSLSEQFF.

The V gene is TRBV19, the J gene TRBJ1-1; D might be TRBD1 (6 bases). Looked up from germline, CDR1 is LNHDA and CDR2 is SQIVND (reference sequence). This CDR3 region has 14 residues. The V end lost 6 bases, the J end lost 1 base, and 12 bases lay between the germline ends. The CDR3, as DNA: TGTGCCAGTAGATCGGACAGCTGGAACACTGAAGCTTTCTTT. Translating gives CASRSDSWNTEAFF.

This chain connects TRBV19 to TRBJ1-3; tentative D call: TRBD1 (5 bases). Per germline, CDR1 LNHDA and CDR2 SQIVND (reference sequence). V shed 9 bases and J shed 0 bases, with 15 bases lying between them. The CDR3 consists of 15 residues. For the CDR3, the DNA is TGTGCCAGCAAAGACAGCCAAGCCTCTGGAAACACCATATATTTT. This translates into CASKDSQASGNTIYF. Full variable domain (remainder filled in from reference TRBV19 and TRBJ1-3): DGGITQSPKYLFRKEGQNVTLSCEQNLNHDAMYWYRQDPGQGLRLIYYSQIVNDFQKGDIAEGYSVSREKKESFPLTVTSAQKNPTAFYLCASKDSQASGNTIYFGEGSWLTVV.

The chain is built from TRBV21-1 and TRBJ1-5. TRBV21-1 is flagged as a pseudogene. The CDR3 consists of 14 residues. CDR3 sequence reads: CASSKAGGSKAQHF. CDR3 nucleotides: TGTGCCAGCAGCAAAGCTGGAGGCAGCAAGGCCCAGCATTTT.

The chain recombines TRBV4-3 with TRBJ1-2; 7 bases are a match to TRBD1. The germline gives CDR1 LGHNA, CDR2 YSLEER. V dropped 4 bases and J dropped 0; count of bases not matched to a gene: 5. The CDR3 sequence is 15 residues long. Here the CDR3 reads CASSPRTGANYGYTF. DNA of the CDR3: TGCGCCAGCAGCCCAAGGACAGGAGCTAACTATGGCTACACCTTC.

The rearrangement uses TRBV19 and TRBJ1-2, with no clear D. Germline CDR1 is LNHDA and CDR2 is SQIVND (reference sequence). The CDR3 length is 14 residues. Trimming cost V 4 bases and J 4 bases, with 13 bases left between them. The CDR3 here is CASSTDTAGYGYTF. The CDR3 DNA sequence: TGTGCCAGTAGTACCGACACCGCAGGCTATGGCTACACCTTC.